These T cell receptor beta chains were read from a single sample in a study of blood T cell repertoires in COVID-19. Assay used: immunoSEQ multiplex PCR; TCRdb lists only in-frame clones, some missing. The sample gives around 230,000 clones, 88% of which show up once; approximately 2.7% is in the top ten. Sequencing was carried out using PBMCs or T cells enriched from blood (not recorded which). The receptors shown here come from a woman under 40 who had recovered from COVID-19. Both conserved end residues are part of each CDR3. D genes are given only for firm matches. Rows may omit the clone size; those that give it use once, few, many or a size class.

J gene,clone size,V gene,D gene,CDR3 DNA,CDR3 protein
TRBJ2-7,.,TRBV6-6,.,TGTGCCAGCAGTCACCTAAGACAGAATTACTACGAGCAGTACTTC,CASSHLRQNYYEQYF
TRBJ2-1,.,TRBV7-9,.,TGTGCCAGCAGCTTCGTTGCGGGTGAGCAGTTCTTC,CASSFVAGEQFF
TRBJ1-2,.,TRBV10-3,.,TGTGCCATCAGTGAGGGACTTCCAGCTAACTATGGCTACACCTTC,CAISEGLPANYGYTF
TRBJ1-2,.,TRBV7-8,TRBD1,TGTGCCAGCAGACCAGGGACAGGAGGGAATGGCTACACCTTC,CASRPGTGGNGYTF
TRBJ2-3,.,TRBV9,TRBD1,TGTGCCAGCAGCGGGACAGGGGGCGCAGATACGCAGTATTTT,CASSGTGGADTQYF
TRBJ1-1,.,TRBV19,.,TGTGCCAGTAGTATCGCAGACAGCATGAACACTGAAGCTTTCTTT,CASSIADSMNTEAFF
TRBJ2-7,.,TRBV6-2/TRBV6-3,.,TGTGCCAGCAGTTACTCGAAATCTCGTGACAGCCCCTACGAGCAGTACTTC,CASSYSKSRDSPYEQYF
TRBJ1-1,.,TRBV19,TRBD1,TGTGCCAGTAGTAATGTAGAGGGACAGGGCATGAACACTGAAGCTTTCTTT,CASSNVEGQGMNTEAFF
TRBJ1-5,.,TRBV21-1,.,TGTGCCAGCAACCCACAAAAGGGAGGCAGCAATCAGCCCCAGCATTTT,CASNPQKGGSNQPQHF
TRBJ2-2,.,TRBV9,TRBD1,TGTGCCAGCAGGTCCGACAGGGGGGGGACCGGGGAGCTGTTTTTT,CASRSDRGGTGELFF
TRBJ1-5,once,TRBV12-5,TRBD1,TGTGCTAGTGGTTTGGTACTCCAGGGTCAGGGGGGAAATCAGCCCCAGCATTTT,CASGLVLQGQGGNQPQHF
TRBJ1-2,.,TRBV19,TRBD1,TGTGCCAGTAGTAAGGGACAGGTGAACTATGGCTACACCTTC,CASSKGQVNYGYTF
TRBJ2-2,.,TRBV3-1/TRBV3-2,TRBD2,TGTGCCAGCAGCCAAAGCGGGGGGGCTAACACCGGGGAGCTGTTTTTT,CASSQSGGANTGELFF
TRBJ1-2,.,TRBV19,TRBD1,TGTGCCAGTAGTCAACAGGGGATGATAGGCTACACCTTC,CASSQQGMIGYTF
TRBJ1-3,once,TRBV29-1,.,TGCAGCGTTGCGGTTTTCTCTGGAAACACCATATATTTT,CSVAVFSGNTIYF
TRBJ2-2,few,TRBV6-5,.,TGTGCCAGCAGCCACGGGGAAACCGGGGAGCTGTTTTTT,CASSHGETGELFF
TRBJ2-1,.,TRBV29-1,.,TGCAGCGGGTTAGAGTCGGCGGGCAATGAGCAGTTCTTC,CSGLESAGNEQFF
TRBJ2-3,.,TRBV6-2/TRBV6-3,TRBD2,TGTGCCAGCAGTCAAACTAGCGGGGGTAAAGGGGTAGATACGCAGTATTTT,CASSQTSGGKGVDTQYF
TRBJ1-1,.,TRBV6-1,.,TGTGCCAGCAGTGAAGCGTTGGGAGGTGACACTGAAGCTTTCTTT,CASSEALGGDTEAFF
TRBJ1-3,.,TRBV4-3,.,TGCGCCAGCAGCCAAGATCTTCGCTCTGGAAACACCATATATTTT,CASSQDLRSGNTIYF
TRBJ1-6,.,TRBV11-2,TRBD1,TGTGCCAGCAGCTTAGGATCCCCGGGACAGGGTAACTCACCCCTCCACTTT,CASSLGSPGQGNSPLHF
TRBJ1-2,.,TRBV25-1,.,TGTGCCAGCAGTGAACTCGGGACAAACTATGGCTACACCTTC,CASSELGTNYGYTF
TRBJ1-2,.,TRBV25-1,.,TGTGCCAGCAGTGCTGGGGGGGGCTATGGCTACACCTTC,CASSAGGGYGYTF
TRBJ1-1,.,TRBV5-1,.,TGCGCCAGCAGCTTGAGGGGATACAGGGATTCGAGGAACACTGAAGCTTTCTTT,CASSLRGYRDSRNTEAFF
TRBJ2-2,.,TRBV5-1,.,TGCGCCAGCAGCTTGGCCGTGACCGGGGAGCTGTTTTTT,CASSLAVTGELFF
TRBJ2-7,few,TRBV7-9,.,TGTGCCAGCAGCTTCGACAGCTACGAGCAGTACTTC,CASSFDSYEQYF
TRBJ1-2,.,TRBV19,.,TGTGCCAGTAGTATCGGGGAGGCCTATGGCTACACCTTC,CASSIGEAYGYTF
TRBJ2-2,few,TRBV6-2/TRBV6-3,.,TGTGCCAGCAGCCTCCAGTCCGGGGAAATCGGGGAGCTGTTTTTT,CASSLQSGEIGELFF
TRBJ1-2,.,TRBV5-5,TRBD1,TGTGCCAGCAGCTTGGCCCAGGGGGACTATGGCTACACCTTC,CASSLAQGDYGYTF
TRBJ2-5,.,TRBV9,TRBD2,TGTGCCAGCAGCGTAGGCCGCCAGCGGGGGGGCCAAGAGACCCAGTACTTC,CASSVGRQRGGQETQYF
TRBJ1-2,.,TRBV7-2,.,TGTGCCAGCAGCTCCACCCGGGTCCACTATGGCTACACCTTC,CASSSTRVHYGYTF
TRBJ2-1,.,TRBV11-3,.,TGTGCCAGCAGTCCCGACATCTACTCCTACAATGAGCAGTTCTTC,CASSPDIYSYNEQFF
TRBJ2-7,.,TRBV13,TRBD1,TGTGCTAGCAGTTCAGGGGGCTTTAGGAACGAGCAGTACTTC,CASSSGGFRNEQYF
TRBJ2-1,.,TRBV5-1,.,TGCGCCAGCAGCGGGGCGGCGGTTCAGGGAGGCAATGAGCAGTTCTTC,CASSGAAVQGGNEQFF
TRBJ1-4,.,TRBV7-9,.,TGTGCCAGCAGCTTGGCGGCAGACCTCTATGAAAAACTGTTTTTT,CASSLAADLYEKLFF
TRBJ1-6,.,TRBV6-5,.,TGTGCCAGCAGTTACTCGGGCAGGTCTTCACCCCTCCACTTT,CASSYSGRSSPLHF
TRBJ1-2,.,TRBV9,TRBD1,TGTGCCAGCAGCGTACGACAGGGGGCCTATGGCTACACCTTC,CASSVRQGAYGYTF
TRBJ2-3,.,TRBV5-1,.,TGCGCCAGCAGCGGAGTAGATACGCAGTATTTT,CASSGVDTQYF
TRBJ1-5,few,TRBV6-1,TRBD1,TGTGCCAGCAGTGAAGCGAGGGGGACAGGGAGCAATCAGCCCCAGCATTTT,CASSEARGTGSNQPQHF
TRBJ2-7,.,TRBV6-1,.,TGTGCCAGCAGTGCACGACAGTGGGGTAGCTCCTACGAGCAGTACTTC,CASSARQWGSSYEQYF
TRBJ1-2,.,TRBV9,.,TGTGCCAGCAGCGCATTGAAACGAGGAGGCTACACCTTC,CASSALKRGGYTF
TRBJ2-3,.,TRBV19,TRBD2,TGTGCCAGTAGTCTCCCAACTAGCGGGGGATCAGATACGCAGTATTTT,CASSLPTSGGSDTQYF
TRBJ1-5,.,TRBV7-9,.,TGTGCCCTAGGTCAGGGGAGCAATCAGCCCCAGCATTTT,CALGQGSNQPQHF
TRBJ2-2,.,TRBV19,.,TGTGCCAGTAGTATAGACCTCCCCGGGGAGCTGTTTTTT,CASSIDLPGELFF
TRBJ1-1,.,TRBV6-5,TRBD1,TGTGCCAGCAGCCCCTACAGGGGCACTGAAGCTTTCTTT,CASSPYRGTEAFF
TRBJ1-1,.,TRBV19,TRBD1,TGTGCCAGTAGTGGGACAGGAAGAACTGAAGCTTTCTTT,CASSGTGRTEAFF
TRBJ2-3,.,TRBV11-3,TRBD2,TGTGCCAGCAGCTCCCTCTATTCCGGGGGGTCCACAGATACGCAGTATTTT,CASSSLYSGGSTDTQYF
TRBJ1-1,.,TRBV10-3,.,TGTGCCATCGGAGGCTTGGAGGGAGAGAACACTGAAGCTTTCTTT,CAIGGLEGENTEAFF
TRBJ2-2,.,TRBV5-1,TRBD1,TGCGCCAGCAGCTTGGCCGGGGAGACAGGGGGCGCGAATTCGCTGTTTTTT,CASSLAGETGGANSLFF
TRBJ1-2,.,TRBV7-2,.,TGTGCCAGCAGCGCGGACACCCCTAACTATGGCTACACCTTC,CASSADTPNYGYTF
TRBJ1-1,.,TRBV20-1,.,TGCAGTGCTTTGTTTCGGGGGGAAGCTTTCTTT,CSALFRGEAFF
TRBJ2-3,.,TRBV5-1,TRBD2,TGCGCCAGCAGCTCTTCTGTAGCGGGGGGCACAGATACGCAGTATTTT,CASSSSVAGGTDTQYF
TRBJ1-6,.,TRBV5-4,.,TGTGCCAGCAGCTTGTCCCAGGGCGCCTATAATTCACCCCTCCACTTT,CASSLSQGAYNSPLHF
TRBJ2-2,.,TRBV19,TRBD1,TGTGCCAGTAGTACGACAGGGGAAACCGGGGAGCTGTTTTTT,CASSTTGETGELFF
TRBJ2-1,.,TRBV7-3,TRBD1,TGTGCCAGCAGCTTAAGACAGGGGATGAATGAGCAGTTCTTC,CASSLRQGMNEQFF